The T cell receptor beta chain described here comes from a study of T cell clones after liver transplantation. Background on the study: Post-transplant blood was tracked for graft-donor-reactive T cell clones identified in a pre-transplant mixed lymphocyte reaction. Three of the eight recipients were HCV-positive; the rest had non-autoimmune, non-viral transplant indications.

Per the germline V gene, CDR1 is SQVTM and CDR2 is ANQGSEA. The CDR3 covers 15 residues. Deletions cut 6 bases from V and 3 bases from J, with 21 bases between. Here immunoSEQ multiplex PCR was the method, and the copy in TCRdb shows in-frame clones only, minus some. The data contain about 20,000 clones, 75% to 90% of them singletons. Study-wide points: In a couple of subjects, few donor cells limited the measurable donor-reactive repertoire.

Remarks on this clone: The antigen remains unidentified.

The material sequenced was CD8+ T cells from blood, taken 45 to 47 months after liver transplant. The clonotype comes from a human patient who received a liver transplant. Some of the T cells may derive from the graft donor. The chain links TRBV29-1 to TRBJ2-7; the D gene is possibly TRBD2 (6 bases). DNA for the CDR3: TGCAGCGTGGGAGGTTTCCTGGAGGGCCTCTACGAGCAGTACTTC. It is translated as CSVGGFLEGLYEQYF.